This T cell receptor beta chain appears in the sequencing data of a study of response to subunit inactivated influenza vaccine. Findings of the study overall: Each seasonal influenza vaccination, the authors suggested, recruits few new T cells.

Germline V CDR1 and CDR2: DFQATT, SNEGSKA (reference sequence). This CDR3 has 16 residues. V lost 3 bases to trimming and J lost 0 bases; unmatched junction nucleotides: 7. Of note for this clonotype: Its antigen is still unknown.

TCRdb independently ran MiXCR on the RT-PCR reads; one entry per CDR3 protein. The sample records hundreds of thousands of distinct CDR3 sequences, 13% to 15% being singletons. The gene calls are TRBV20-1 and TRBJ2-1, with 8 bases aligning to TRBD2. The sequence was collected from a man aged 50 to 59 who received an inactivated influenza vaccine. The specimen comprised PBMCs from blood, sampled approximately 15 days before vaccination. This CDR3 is CSASPSGPSSYNEQFF. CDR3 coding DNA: TGCAGTGCTAGCCCTAGCGGGCCTAGCTCCTACAATGAGCAGTTCTTC.